A single sample gave rise to the 21 T cell receptor beta chains below, sequenced in a study of CXCR3-negative and CXCR3-positive naive CD8 T cells. UMI-tagged TRB cDNA libraries were built via 5' RACE. TCRdb reprocessed the 5' RACE reads and keeps a single row for each CDR3 protein, giving no DNA. The listing contains approximately 52,000 distinct CDR3 sequences. The material sequenced was memory CD8+ T cells from blood. These receptor sequences come from a human donor in good health. Some clones in this sample may be carry-over from other donors' samples.

V usage is TRBV3-1 and J usage is TRBJ2-3; checking the TCRdb D call of TRBD1 is not possible without DNA. The germline V gene encodes CDR1 LGHDT and CDR2 YNNKEL (reference sequence). The CDR3 runs to 16 residues. The CDR3 spells CASSQNRGRDADTQYF.

This clonotype is medium-sized by frequency. The chain joins TRBV6-2 or TRBV6-3 to TRBJ2-2; TCRdb gives TRBD1 as the D gene, but with no DNA this cannot be confirmed. The CDR3 is made up of 14 amino acids. Per the germline V gene, CDR1 is MNHEY and CDR2 is SVGEGT. CDR3 loop: CASSPGQTTGELFF.

J is TRBJ1-1 and V is TRBV28; TCRdb outputs TRBD1, but without DNA this stays unchecked. The V gene's germline CDR1 is MDHEN and CDR2 SYDVKM. The CDR3 consists of 13 residues. CDR3 loop: CASSPPEDREAFF.

CDR3 sequence: CSASRAPTEAFF. The rearrangement uses TRBV20-1 and TRBJ1-1; TCRdb returns TRBD1, unconfirmable since there is no DNA. The germline V gene encodes CDR1 DFQATT and CDR2 SNEGSKA (reference sequence). The CDR3 has 12 amino acids.

The rearrangement joins TRBV7-2 to TRBJ2-3; TCRdb returns TRBD1, unconfirmable since there is no DNA. Germline V gives CDR1 SGHTA, CDR2 FQGNSA. The CDR3 length is 14 residues. The CDR3 here is CASSLAPVPDTQYF.

Measured by frequency, this clonotype is medium-sized. The V gene is TRBV7-4, the J gene TRBJ1-1. The CDR3 is 18 residues long. Germline V CDR1 and CDR2: SGHVT, SQSDAQ. CDR3 residues: CASSPTTAPGPLNTEAFF.

The rearrangement uses TRBV11-3 and TRBJ2-7. Germline lookup yields CDR1 SGHNT and CDR2 YENEEA. This CDR3 region has 14 residues. This chain's CDR3 is CASSATDSPYEQYF.

V gene TRBV15 combines with J gene TRBJ2-2; without DNA, the TCRdb call of TRBD1 cannot be checked. The CDR3 is made up of 17 amino acids. Germline lookup yields CDR1 LNHNV and CDR2 YYDKDF (reference sequence). The CDR3 is CATSSGHGQADTGELFF.

The V and J genes are TRBV24-1 and TRBJ1-5; the D call from TCRdb, TRBD1, cannot be confirmed without DNA. CDR3 length: 13 residues. The germline CDR1 and CDR2 sequences are KGHDR and SFDVKD. CDR3 protein: CATSEGTNQPQHF.

The chain has TRBV28 and TRBJ2-1. Germline V gene data show CDR1 as MDHEN and CDR2 as SYDVKM. This CDR3 is built from 11 residues. The CDR3 spells CASRDYNEQFF.

CDR3 protein: CASRGAYNEQFF. The rearrangement joins TRBV6-2 or TRBV6-3 to TRBJ2-1; TCRdb proposes TRBD2, but this gene call is untestable without DNA. The CDR3 has 12 residues. Germline V gene data show CDR1 as MNHEY and CDR2 as SVGEGT.

The J gene is TRBJ2-7, the V gene TRBV4-1. Germline CDR1 is MGHRA and CDR2 is YSYEKL. This CDR3 region has 13 residues. The CDR3 is CASSQVSAHEQYF.

J is TRBJ2-2 and V is TRBV7-2. CDR3 length: 14 residues. CDR1 and CDR2 (germline): SGHTA, FQGNSA. The CDR3 reads CASIIKQSTGELFF.

The rearrangement uses TRBV29-1 and TRBJ2-7; TCRdb calls TRBD1, which cannot be checked without DNA. Germline V gives CDR1 SQVTM, CDR2 ANQGSEA. CDR3 size: 12 residues. The chain's CDR3 is CSVRRQGYEQYF.

This chain uses TRBV24-1 with TRBJ2-1. The CDR3 runs 11 residues. Germline-derived CDR1 and CDR2 are KGHDR and SFDVKD. The CDR3 sequence: CATRESDEQFF.

The rearrangement uses TRBV10-2 and TRBJ2-4. The CDR3 is 15 amino acids. Germline CDR1 and CDR2: WSHSY and SAAADI. The CDR3 protein is CASSESRLAKNIQYF.

This chain joins TRBV7-8 and TRBJ2-1; the TRBD2 assignment by TCRdb is unverifiable without DNA. This CDR3 is 16 amino acids long. Germline V gene data show CDR1 as SGHVS and CDR2 as FQNEAQ. CDR3 region: CASSFVGGARDNEQFF.

V gene TRBV5-6 combines with J gene TRBJ2-7; without DNA, the TCRdb call of TRBD1 cannot be checked. The CDR3 is made up of 15 amino acids. Germline CDR1 reads SGHDT; CDR2 reads YYEEEE. This chain's CDR3 is CASSPWTGTVYEQYF.

This chain uses TRBV6-2 or TRBV6-3 with TRBJ1-1. CDR1 MNHEY and CDR2 SVGEGT come from the germline V gene. The CDR3 runs to 15 residues. The CDR3 loop reads CAISYDGYMNTEAFF.

The chain uses TRBV6-5 and TRBJ2-4. The germline CDR1 and CDR2 sequences are MNHEY and SVGAGI. This CDR3 contains 11 residues. The CDR3 loop reads CASSKANIQYF.

V and J are TRBV28 and TRBJ2-5; with no DNA, the TCRdb D assignment of TRBD1 cannot be verified. The CDR3 is 16 amino acids. Germline V gives CDR1 MDHEN, CDR2 SYDVKM. The CDR3 is CASSLRRDWSHETQYF.